This T cell receptor (beta chain) was recorded in a study of shared clonotypes between healthy human individuals. V was pared by 0 bases and J by 1 base, with 4 bases between. Germline V gene lookup returns CDR1 SGHRS and CDR2 YFSETQ. The CDR3 runs 13 residues. Note on this clone: Its target is not known. Within the sample, other DNA sequences also encode this same CDR3.

The data were produced by immunoSEQ multiplex PCR, yet TCRdb's version contains in-frame clones alone and is incomplete. The data contain more than 1.2 million clones, just under 99% of them singletons. The investigators split CD4+ cells into a CD45RA+ naive subset and a CD45RA-negative memory subset. Study-level findings and limits: It was only blood that was sampled, and tissue repertoires likely differ. Shared clonotypes: 4.5% to 6% naive CD4, roughly 3.8% naive CD8, 2.3% memory CD4, 0.4% to 0.45% memory CD8. Few donors limited the genetic and exposure-history diversity represented.

This chain uses TRBV5-1 with TRBJ2-5, with unresolved D. Sequences were obtained from naive CD4+ T cells sorted from blood. Noted subset: CD45RA+ positively selected. This clonotype originated in a man aged 30 to 45 in good health. CDR3 DNA: TGCGCCAGCAGCTTGGAGGTCCAAGAGACCCAGTACTTC. Translated, it gives CASSLEVQETQYF.